A single sample gave rise to the 28 T cell receptor beta chains below, sequenced in a study of metastatic and nonmetastatic thyroid tumors. TCRdb re-analyzed the PCR reads using MiXCR. The sample contains 25,000 or so clones, roughly 14% of which appear only once. Before thyroid surgery, none of the patients had received any treatment. Sequenced input: blood. These receptors all come from a male donor with papillary thyroid cancer or a benign thyroid nodule (not recorded which). Some clones in this sample may be carry-over from other donors' samples.

Many counts were recorded for this clone. The chain uses TRBV28 and TRBJ1-5, with 11 bases fitting TRBD1. The CDR3 is 18 amino acids. The V gene end was trimmed by 4 bases and the J gene end by 2 bases; junction bases not matched to a gene: 10. Germline CDR1 and CDR2: MDHEN and SYDVKM. The CDR3 here is CASSSGTGGNSGNQPQHF. CDR3 coding DNA: TGTGCCAGCAGTTCAGGGACAGGGGGGAACTCGGGCAATCAGCCCCAGCATTTT.

This chain joins TRBV13 and TRBJ2-7; D is ambiguous. The length of the CDR3 is 16 residues. The germline gives CDR1 PRHDT, CDR2 FYEKMQ (reference sequence). V dropped 5 bases and J dropped 2 bases, with 19 bases sitting between them. Written as DNA, the CDR3 is TGTGCCAGCAGCCCACCAGGAGAGTTGCCGGCCTACGAGCAGTACTTC. Amino acids: CASSPPGELPAYEQYF.

This clone came up many times. The rearrangement joins TRBV4-2 to TRBJ2-7; D possibly corresponds to TRBD1 (6 bases). Germline CDR1 LGHNA, CDR2 YNFKEQ. Trimming cost V 2 bases and J 6 bases, with 11 bases left between them. The CDR3 spans 13 residues. The CDR3 loop is CASSQPQGGEQYF. The CDR3 DNA sequence: TGTGCCAGCAGCCAACCACAGGGTGGCGAGCAGTACTTC.

The DNA of the CDR3 is TGTGCCAGCAGTGGGGAGGAGTGGGACAGCCATTCCTCGAGCACCTACGAGCAGTACTTC. Translating it yields CASSGEEWDSHSSSTYEQYF. The chain links TRBV7-2 to TRBJ2-7; the D gene is possibly TRBD1 (7 bases). This CDR3 is 20 amino acids long. Germline-derived CDR1 and CDR2 are SGHTA and FQGNSA. V was cut by 6 bases and J by 2 bases, with 32 bases left in between.

The table lists this clone with many counts. The chain combines TRBV5-1 with TRBJ2-1; 10 nucleotides line up with TRBD1. J was trimmed by 6 bases and V by 0 bases; bases with no gene match: 6. This CDR3 region has 16 residues. Germline V gives CDR1 SGHRS, CDR2 YFSETQ. The CDR3 protein is CASSLAGTGVRNEQFF. CDR3 DNA sequence: TGCGCCAGCAGCTTGGCCGGGACAGGGGTTCGCAATGAGCAGTTCTTC.

This clone was counted at least ten times. The chain recombines TRBV27 with TRBJ1-2; 11 nucleotides align to TRBD1. V dropped 4 bases and J dropped 7; count of bases not matched to a gene: 5. Germline V gene lookup returns CDR1 MNHEY and CDR2 SMNVEV (reference sequence). This CDR3 is built from 14 residues. CDR3 residues: CASSSYGTGGGYTF. DNA for the CDR3: TGTGCCAGCAGTTCCTACGGGACAGGGGGTGGCTACACCTTC.

In this sample, this clone turned up many times. The V call is TRBV19, the J call TRBJ2-2; 12 bases fit TRBD1. Germline trimming cut 9 bases from V and 6 bases from J; bases unmatched to any gene: 5. The CDR3 contains 14 residues. Germline V gene sequence: CDR1 LNHDA, CDR2 SQIVND (reference sequence). The CDR3 region is CASQGQGASGELFF. In DNA form, the CDR3 reads TGTGCCAGCCAGGGACAGGGGGCCTCCGGGGAGCTGTTTTTT.

This clone was counted a single time. V usage is TRBV4-1 and J usage is TRBJ2-5, with 8 nucleotides matching TRBD2. This CDR3 comprises 17 residues. V was pared by 4 bases and J by 1 base, with 11 bases of the junction left unmatched. Looked up from germline, CDR1 is MGHRA and CDR2 is YSYEKL. CDR3 in amino acids: CASSRTPTAGVQETQYF. CDR3 bases: TGCGCCAGCAGCCGCACCCCGACAGCGGGAGTCCAAGAGACCCAGTACTTC.

This clone was observed many times. The chain is built from TRBV5-5 and TRBJ1-5, with 9 bases lining up with TRBD1. Looked up from germline, CDR1 is SGHKS and CDR2 is YYEKEE (reference sequence). J lost 6 bases, V lost 3 bases, and 4 bases had no gene match. The CDR3 length is 14 residues. CDR3 loop: CASSSETGGQPQHF. As DNA, the CDR3 is TGTGCCAGCAGCTCGGAGACAGGGGGTCAGCCCCAGCATTTT.

This clone showed up many times. For the CDR3, the DNA is TGTGCCAGCAGCGACAACCTTTCGCAGCGCAAGAACACCGGGGAGCTGTTTTTT. Its translation: CASSDNLSQRKNTGELFF. The gene calls are TRBV12-3 or TRBV12-4 and TRBJ2-2; D call uncertain. The V end lost 6 bases, the J end lost 1 base, and 21 bases lay between the germline ends. This CDR3 is built from 18 residues.

This clone was found a few times. This sequence joins TRBV6-1 and TRBJ1-1, with TRBD1 matching over 7 bases. Per the germline V gene, CDR1 is MNHNS and CDR2 is SASEGT. Trimming took 5 bases from V and 11 from J; bases not matched to a gene: 14. The CDR3 is made up of 14 amino acids. CDR3 residues: CASSTGDSSVMAFF. Here the CDR3 DNA reads TGTGCCAGCAGTACGGGGGACAGCTCAGTGATGGCTTTCTTT.

This clone was observed many times. The chain carries TRBV11-3 and TRBJ2-1; TRBD2 matches 10 bases. This CDR3 is built from 15 residues. The V segment lost 1 base and the J segment 7 bases; nucleotides outside the gene matches: 4. Germline CDR1 reads SGHNT; CDR2 reads YENEEA. The CDR3 region has the DNA TGTGCCAGCAGCTTAGGTGGACTAGCGGTAAATGAGCAGTTCTTC. Translation gives CASSLGGLAVNEQFF.

The chain is built from TRBV7-2 and TRBJ1-1; no reliable D call. V was shortened by 1 base and J by 4 bases, with 4 bases between the two germline ends. This CDR3 contains 12 residues. The germline gives CDR1 SGHTA, CDR2 FQGNSA. The CDR3, as DNA: TGTGCCAGCAGCTTAGTTCCCACTGAAGCTTTCTTT. This codes for CASSLVPTEAFF.

This clone has at least ten counts. The gene calls are TRBV6-5 and TRBJ2-5; D gene uncertain. The CDR3 has 13 amino acids. Between the trimmed V and J ends, which lost 3 bases and 2 bases, there was a span of 7 bases. The germline V gene has CDR1 MNHEY and CDR2 SVGAGI. The CDR3 is CASSYHRQETQYF. DNA of the CDR3: TGTGCCAGCAGTTATCACAGACAAGAGACCCAGTACTTC.

In its sample, this clone was seen many times. It may be a read error: a sequence one base away is much more abundant. The sample contains more than one DNA sequence encoding this CDR3. The V and J genes are TRBV5-5 and TRBJ2-1, with TRBD2 matching over 8 bases. With V trimmed by 0 bases and J by 9 bases, 8 bases remained unmatched. This CDR3 has 15 amino acids. Germline CDR1 reads SGHKS; CDR2 reads YYEKEE (reference sequence). CDR3 coding DNA: TGTGCCAGCAGCTTGGTAGTAGCGGGGCTTGGTGAGCAGTTCTTC. Translating it yields CASSLVVAGLGEQFF.

At least ten counts were recorded for this clone. This rearrangement joins TRBV28 to TRBJ2-7; D possibly matches TRBD1 or TRBD2 (5 bases each). Trimming took 8 bases from V and 0 from J, leaving 23 bases between them. CDR1 and CDR2 (germline): MDHEN, SYDVKM. The CDR3 contains 17 residues. In DNA form, the CDR3 reads TGTGCCAGCTCCGGAGTCGGGGCCGGGCGAGTCTCCTACGAGCAGTACTTC. Translated: CASSGVGAGRVSYEQYF.

This clone was observed many times. This chain uses TRBV7-3 with TRBJ1-1; TRBD1 agrees at 7 bases. The V and J ends lost 5 bases and 7 bases, in that order; junction bases with no gene match: 7. The CDR3 is made up of 13 amino acids. Germline-derived CDR1 and CDR2 are SGHTA and FQGTGA. CDR3 DNA sequence: TGTGCCAGCAGCCCCGGTACAGGGGATGAAGCTTTCTTT. It translates to CASSPGTGDEAFF. Filled out from reference TRBV7-3 and TRBJ1-1, the complete variable domain reads GAGVSQTPSNKVTEKGKYVELRCDPISGHTALYWYRQSLGQGPEFLIYFQGTGAADDSGLPNDRFFAVRPEGSVSTLKIQRTERGDSAVYLCASSPGTGDEAFFGQGTRLTVV.

The table lists this clone with many counts. The rearrangement uses TRBV7-3 and TRBJ2-5; D unclear. The germline CDR1 and CDR2 sequences are SGHTA and FQGTGA. The CDR3 loop spans 13 amino acids. Between the trimmed V and J ends, which lost 0 bases and 5 bases, there was a span of 7 bases. In nucleotides, the CDR3 is TGTGCCAGCAGCTTAACCGGTTGGGAGACCCAGTACTTC. It translates to CASSLTGWETQYF.

This clone was seen at least ten times. One base away lies a much larger clone, so this may be a sequencing read error. This same CDR3 is encoded by further DNA sequences in the sample. The V call is TRBV24-1, the J call TRBJ2-7, with TRBD1 matching over 9 bases. Germline CDR1 KGHDR, CDR2 SFDVKD. This CDR3 is 17 amino acids long. The CDR3 sequence: CATSDSAGTGTGWEQYF. CDR3 bases: TGCGCCACCAGTGATTCGGCCGGGACAGGGACGGGATGGGAGCAGTACTTC.

By frequency in the sample, this clone is medium-sized. The CDR3, as DNA: TGTGCCAGTAGCTCCGGGACAGGTCCCTACAATGAGCAGTTCTTC. Its translation is CASSSGTGPYNEQFF. The rearrangement joins TRBV19 to TRBJ2-1; 8 nucleotides match TRBD1. Germline assignment: CDR1 LNHDA and CDR2 SQIVND (reference sequence). V lost 6 bases, J lost 2 bases, and 6 bases stayed unmatched. This CDR3 is built from 15 residues.

This clone was detected many times. This sequence joins TRBV3-1 and TRBJ1-2; D is ambiguous. The CDR3 spans 13 residues. CDR1 is LGHDT and CDR2 is YNNKEL in the germline V gene (reference sequence). The V end lost 1 base, the J end lost 4 bases, and 7 bases lay between the germline ends. The CDR3 reads CASSQGASYGYTF. CDR3 nucleotides: TGTGCCAGCAGCCAAGGGGCGAGCTATGGCTACACCTTC.

The chain couples TRBV6-1 to TRBJ2-1; TRBD2 agrees at 9 bases. With 3 bases clipped from V and 2 bases from J, the junction kept 2 bases outside the gene matches. Germline V gene lookup returns CDR1 MNHNS and CDR2 SASEGT. The CDR3 loop spans 15 amino acids. CDR3 DNA sequence: TGTGCCAGCAGTGAGACTAGCGGTGCCTACAATGAGCAGTTCTTC. This translates into CASSETSGAYNEQFF.

There are many counts of this clone. V usage is TRBV28 and J usage is TRBJ1-2, with D unresolved. Deletions cut 5 bases from V and 4 bases from J, with 17 bases between. The CDR3 runs 15 residues. Germline V CDR1 and CDR2: MDHEN, SYDVKM. The CDR3: CASSATEGLFYGYTF. Written as DNA, the CDR3 is TGTGCCAGCAGTGCGACGGAGGGATTATTCTATGGCTACACCTTC.

This clone was observed at least ten times. V and J are TRBV6-6 and TRBJ1-1; D is possibly TRBD1 (5 bases). Trimming left V 3 bases short and J 4 bases short, with 15 bases between. The germline gives CDR1 MNHNY, CDR2 SVGAGI (reference sequence). The length of the CDR3 is 15 residues. This CDR3 reads CASSYFPGRGTEAFF. CDR3 nucleotide sequence: TGTGCCAGCAGTTATTTCCCGGGAAGGGGCACTGAAGCTTTCTTT.

In its sample, this clone was seen many times. The CDR3 is CASRRQGFATF. The CDR3 DNA is TGCGCCAGCAGGCGACAGGGTTTCGCCACCTTC. The chain links TRBV4-1 to TRBJ1-2; TRBD1 matches 7 bases. J was trimmed by 13 bases and V by 6 bases; bases with no gene match: 8. Germline V gene data show CDR1 as MGHRA and CDR2 as YSYEKL. CDR3 length: 11 amino acids.

This clone showed up many times. The DNA for the CDR3 is TGTGCCAGCAGATCTAGGGACAGGGCCACTGAAGCTTTCTTT. As protein: CASRSRDRATEAFF. The chain has TRBV12-3 or TRBV12-4 and TRBJ1-1; TRBD1 matches at 9 bases. This CDR3 has 14 amino acids. The V gene end was trimmed by 6 bases and the J gene end by 4 bases; junction bases not matched to a gene: 6.

There are many counts of this clone. This chain joins TRBV4-1 and TRBJ1-2; D is unresolved. The V end lost 1 base, the J end lost 0 bases, and 12 bases lay between the germline ends. Looked up from germline, CDR1 is MGHRA and CDR2 is YSYEKL. The CDR3 contains 16 residues. In nucleotides, the CDR3 is TGCGCCAGCAGCCAAGCGGCCGCCAGGCCTAACTATGGCTACACCTTC. This codes for CASSQAAARPNYGYTF.

This clone was detected only a few times. The rearrangement joins TRBV10-2 to TRBJ2-7, with TRBD2 matching over 11 bases. J lost 4 bases, V lost 2 bases, and 7 bases had no gene match. The CDR3 totals 16 residues. Germline CDR1 WSHSY, CDR2 SAAADI. The chain's CDR3 is CASSEGGIAGGYEQYF. CDR3 sequence (DNA): TGCGCCAGCAGTGAGGGGGGGATAGCGGGGGGGTACGAGCAGTACTTC.